A single T cell receptor beta chain is shown here with its context. The RNA, roughly 0.45 to 1 ug, was put through reverse transcription using random hexamers. The method of amplification for TCR beta CDR3 was immunoSEQ multiplex PCR, covering 54 Vbeta and 13 Jbeta. MiXCR, run by TCRdb on the immunoSEQ multiplex PCR reads, gives a single entry per CDR3 protein. The sample holds approximately 190,000 distinct CDR3 sequences; 90% to 95% are singletons and the top ten take 0.075% to 0.095%. CD8+ and CD4+ T cells from blood underwent TCR beta sequencing, which was carried out in a high-throughput format. Negative isolation was used for CD8+ and CD4+ T cells and FACS enrichment for TEMRA cells. This entry comes from a study of CD8 T cells in Susac syndrome. Germline CDR1 and CDR2: SGHRS and YFSETQ. This CDR3 is 15 amino acids long. V was pared by 1 base and J by 1 base, with 8 bases between.

The sequence was obtained from a human donor with Susac syndrome. This chain links TRBV5-1 with TRBJ2-2; tentative D call: TRBD1 (5 bases). Sequenced sample: CD4+ T cells from PBMCs. The CDR3 protein is CASSLKGWNTGELFF. CDR3 nucleotides: TGCGCCAGCAGCTTGAAGGGGTGGAACACCGGGGAGCTGTTTTTT.